The 25 T cell receptor beta chains reported below all come from one sample, sequenced in a study of cytomegalovirus exposure and HLA in healthy donors. Amplification used 60 Vbeta primers and 13 Jbeta primers. Sequencing was performed with immunoSEQ multiplex PCR; in TCRdb, only in-frame clones are kept and a portion is missing. The repertoire holds more than 95,000 clones, with about 70% as singletons. Sequenced material: PBMCs. Source of these receptors: a man in his thirties or forties in good health and CMV-seronegative.

This chain links TRBV4-2 with TRBJ1-6, with 8 bases identical to TRBD1. The CDR3 extends over 15 amino acids. The germline CDR1 and CDR2 sequences are LGHNA and YNFKEQ. Trimming took 2 bases from V and 7 from J; bases not matched to a gene: 4. CDR3 amino acids: CASSQTRTGNSPLHF. DNA for the CDR3: TGTGCCAGCAGCCAAACGCGGACAGGGAATTCACCCCTCCACTTT.

This clone has a handful of counts. This chain uses TRBV11-2 with TRBJ2-7, with a possible D match to TRBD1 (5 bases). This CDR3 is 13 amino acids long. The ends were cut back, 5 bases at V and 3 bases at J, with 11 bases in the middle. Germline-derived CDR1 and CDR2 are SGHAT and FQNNGV. The CDR3 is CASSPDRSYEQYF. CDR3 coding DNA: TGTGCCAGCAGCCCAGACAGAAGCTACGAGCAGTACTTC. The full variable domain, its missing parts supplied by reference TRBV11-2 and TRBJ2-7, is EAGVAQSPRYKIIEKRQSVAFWCNPISGHATLYWYQQILGQGPKLLIQFQNNGVVDDSQLPKDRFSAERLKGVDSTLKIQPAKLEDSAVYLCASSPDRSYEQYFGPGTRLTVT.

The rearrangement uses TRBV29-1 and TRBJ2-7; D is possibly TRBD1 (6 bases). Trimming removed 4 bases at V and 4 bases at J, with 11 bases between. Germline assignment: CDR1 SQVTM and CDR2 ANQGSEA. This CDR3 has 12 residues. CDR3 coding DNA: TGCAGCGTTGGAATTACAGGGTACGAGCAGTACTTC. Translated, it gives CSVGITGYEQYF.

V and J are TRBV9 and TRBJ2-2; TRBD1 aligns across 7 bases. V lost 2 bases to trimming and J lost 2 bases; unmatched junction nucleotides: 6. Germline values: CDR1 SGDLS, CDR2 YYNGEE. This CDR3 has 16 amino acids. The CDR3 coding sequence is TGTGCCAGCAGCGTCATTTGGGACAGAAACACCGGGGAGCTGTTTTTT. Its translation is CASSVIWDRNTGELFF.

Only a few counts were recorded for this clone. V gene TRBV29-1 combines with J gene TRBJ2-3; D is perhaps TRBD2 (7 bases). The CDR3 totals 14 residues. V lost 5 bases and J lost 1, with 13 bases in between. From germline, CDR1 is SQVTM and CDR2 ANQGSEA. CDR3 amino acids: CSVLGGGRTDTQYF. For the CDR3, the DNA is TGCAGCGTTTTGGGAGGGGGTCGCACAGATACGCAGTATTTT.

This rearrangement joins TRBV7-9 to TRBJ1-1, with 9 bases lining up with TRBD1. The CDR3 contains 14 residues. V shed 7 bases and J 0 bases; nucleotides not matched to a gene: 3. Germline CDR1 SEHNR, CDR2 FQNEAQ (reference sequence). Here the CDR3 DNA reads TGTGCCAGCAAACAGGGGGCGATGAACACTGAAGCTTTCTTT. It codes for CASKQGAMNTEAFF.

V gene TRBV28 combines with J gene TRBJ1-2, with D hard to call. The germline CDR1 and CDR2 sequences are MDHEN and SYDVKM. This CDR3 is built from 16 residues. The V and J ends lost 7 bases and 2 bases respectively, with 20 bases between them. The CDR3 region has the DNA TGTGCCAGCAACAACTTCCAGCGAACCTTAAACTATGGCTACACCTTC. This gives the protein CASNNFQRTLNYGYTF.

V usage is TRBV7-2 and J usage is TRBJ1-1, with no clear D. V shed 1 base and J shed 1 base, with 7 bases lying between them. CDR1 and CDR2 (germline): SGHTA, FQGNSA. This CDR3 comprises 14 residues. As DNA, the CDR3 is TGTGCCAGCAGCTTAGGTCGGGGGAACACTGAAGCTTTCTTT. Translating it yields CASSLGRGNTEAFF. Supplemented by reference TRBV7-2 and TRBJ1-1, the full variable domain reads GAGVSQSPSNKVTEKGKDVELRCDPISGHTALYWYRQSLGQGLEFLIYFQGNSAPDKSGLPSDRFSAERTGGSVSTLTIQRTQQEDSAVYLCASSLGRGNTEAFFGQGTRLTVV.

This clone has a handful of counts. V gene TRBV4-3 combines with J gene TRBJ2-1; TRBD1 matches at 7 bases. CDR1 and CDR2 (germline): LGHNA, YSLEER. This CDR3 has 14 residues. With 4 bases clipped from V and 6 bases from J, the junction kept 6 bases outside the gene matches. The CDR3 region is CASSRTTGPNEQFF. DNA of the CDR3: TGCGCCAGCAGCCGAACGACAGGGCCCAATGAGCAGTTCTTC.

The V and J genes are TRBV6-1 and TRBJ1-2; 7 bases align to TRBD1. In germline, CDR1 is MNHNS, CDR2 SASEGT. This CDR3 contains 15 residues. Germline trimming cut 3 bases from V and 7 bases from J; bases unmatched to any gene: 11. The CDR3 loop reads CASSEMTGYGTGYTF. In DNA, the CDR3 is TGTGCCAGCAGTGAGATGACAGGGTACGGAACTGGCTACACCTTC.

The rearrangement links TRBV5-1 to TRBJ2-5, with unresolved D. With 6 bases removed from V and 2 bases from J, the gap between germline ends came to 11 bases. The CDR3 length is 13 residues. CDR1 and CDR2 from the germline V gene are SGHRS and YFSETQ. The CDR3 nucleotides read TGCGCCAGCACGATCGGGTCACAAGAGACCCAGTACTTC. This sequence encodes CASTIGSQETQYF.

This clone was detected only once. This chain connects TRBV14 to TRBJ2-1; TRBD2 matches 10 bases. The CDR3 length is 15 residues. J lost 5 bases, V lost 4 bases, and 5 bases had no gene match. Germline values: CDR1 SGHDN, CDR2 FVKESK. The CDR3 protein is CASSLRTSGDNEQFF. Written as DNA, the CDR3 is TGTGCCAGCAGCCTTAGGACTAGCGGCGACAATGAGCAGTTCTTC. Based on the CDR3 plus reference TRBV14 and TRBJ2-1, the full variable domain is EAGVTQFPSHSVIEKGQTVTLRCDPISGHDNLYWYRRVMGKEIKFLLHFVKESKQDESGMPNNRFLAERTGGTYSTLKVQPAELEDSGVYFCASSLRTSGDNEQFFGPGTRLTVL.

The CDR3 region is CASSFRQDGYEQYF. Here the CDR3 DNA reads TGTGCCAGTAGTTTTCGACAGGACGGGTACGAGCAGTACTTC. The chain links TRBV19 to TRBJ2-7, with D perhaps matching TRBD1 (6 bases). V lost 5 bases to trimming and J lost 4 bases, with 15 bases between them. In germline, CDR1 is LNHDA, CDR2 SQIVND (reference sequence). The length of the CDR3 is 14 residues.

The chain combines TRBV7-2 with TRBJ2-7, with TRBD1 as a possible D gene (5 bases). Trimming shortened V by 3 bases and J by 2 bases, and 11 bases separated the two germline ends. This CDR3 contains 14 residues. CDR1 is SGHTA and CDR2 is FQGNSA in the germline V gene. CDR3 nucleotide sequence: TGTGCCAGCAGCTTGCCCGACAGCGCCTACGAGCAGTACTTC. Translation gives CASSLPDSAYEQYF.

This chain joins TRBV2 and TRBJ2-7; 8 bases are shared with TRBD2. Germline V lookup: CDR1 SNHLY, CDR2 FYNNEI. The CDR3 is 15 amino acids. V was pared by 3 bases and J by 2 bases, with 6 bases of the junction left unmatched. The CDR3 DNA is TGTGCCAGCAGTGATGCAGCGGGAGCCACCTACGAGCAGTACTTC. This translates into CASSDAAGATYEQYF.

This chain joins TRBV10-3 and TRBJ2-5, with D possibly being TRBD1 (6 bases). V lost 6 bases to trimming and J lost 0 bases, with 8 bases between them. The CDR3 has 13 amino acids. The V gene's germline CDR1 is ENHRY and CDR2 SYGVKD. CDR3: CAISQGYQETQYF. The CDR3 DNA reads as TGTGCCATCAGCCAGGGGTACCAAGAGACCCAGTACTTC.

This chain uses TRBV7-2 with TRBJ2-5; a weak D match, TRBD2 (5 bases). There are 17 residues in the CDR3. V was trimmed by 7 bases and J by 1 base, leaving 22 bases between them. Germline CDR1 SGHTA, CDR2 FQGNSA. DNA for the CDR3: TGTGCCAGCAACAAACCGAACCCTCACAGCGGCCAAGAGACCCAGTACTTC. It codes for CASNKPNPHSGQETQYF.

V usage is TRBV11-2 and J usage is TRBJ2-7; D is perhaps TRBD1 (6 bases). The V and J ends lost 1 base and 2 bases respectively, with 18 bases between them. Germline values: CDR1 SGHAT, CDR2 FQNNGV. CDR3 length equals 17 residues. The CDR3 spells CASSLAVSAGATYEQYF. The CDR3 nucleotides are TGTGCCAGCAGCTTAGCAGTTTCGGCAGGGGCTACCTACGAGCAGTACTTC.

The chain uses TRBV6-6 and TRBJ1-3, with 7 bases that match TRBD1. Losses at the gene ends were 3 bases for V and 4 bases for J; bases not matched to a gene: 9. Germline V gene data show CDR1 as MNHNY and CDR2 as SVGAGI (reference sequence). This CDR3 is built from 16 residues. The CDR3 sequence: CASSYSRQGGGNTIYF. CDR3 DNA sequence: TGTGCCAGCAGTTATTCCCGACAGGGAGGAGGAAACACCATATATTTT.

This chain links TRBV7-2 with TRBJ2-5, with TRBD2 identical over 8 bases. This CDR3 comprises 14 residues. The germline V gene encodes CDR1 SGHTA and CDR2 FQGNSA. J gave up 2 bases and V 6 bases, and 5 bases lay outside the gene matches. This CDR3 is CASSLAGLQETQYF. The CDR3 DNA reads TGTGCCAGCAGTCTAGCGGGCCTTCAAGAGACCCAGTACTTC. Full variable domain (remainder filled in from reference TRBV7-2 and TRBJ2-5): GAGVSQSPSNKVTEKGKDVELRCDPISGHTALYWYRQSLGQGLEFLIYFQGNSAPDKSGLPSDRFSAERTGGSVSTLTIQRTQQEDSAVYLCASSLAGLQETQYFGPGTRLLVL.

The gene calls are TRBV19 and TRBJ2-3; TRBD2 agrees at 10 bases. In germline, CDR1 is LNHDA, CDR2 SQIVND (reference sequence). The length of the CDR3 is 15 residues. V lost 8 bases, J lost 6 bases, and 11 bases stayed unmatched. CDR3 amino acids: CASGALAGDRDTQYF. The CDR3 bases are TGTGCCAGTGGGGCGCTAGCGGGAGATCGGGATACGCAGTATTTT.

V usage is TRBV19 and J usage is TRBJ2-7; D possibly corresponds to TRBD2 (6 bases). This CDR3 comprises 14 residues. V lost 6 bases and J 0 bases, leaving 12 bases between the germline ends. Germline CDR1 LNHDA, CDR2 SQIVND (reference sequence). CDR3 coding DNA: TGTGCCAGTAGCCATCCGGGACTCTCCTACGAGCAGTACTTC. Protein: CASSHPGLSYEQYF.

The gene calls are TRBV18 and TRBJ1-1; D possibly corresponds to TRBD1 (6 bases). The CDR3 runs to 12 residues. The germline V gene encodes CDR1 KGHSH and CDR2 LQKENI. V gave up 6 bases and J gave up 10 bases, with 15 bases separating them. The CDR3 spells CASSPTGYGAFF. Here the CDR3 DNA reads TGTGCCAGCTCCCCGACAGGCTACGGAGCTTTCTTT.

This rearrangement joins TRBV15 to TRBJ1-2, with a possible D match to TRBD1 (5 bases). CDR3 length: 15 amino acids. The germline gives CDR1 LNHNV, CDR2 YYDKDF (reference sequence). Trimming stripped 0 bases from V and 4 bases from J, with 12 bases between. The CDR3 sequence: CATSREGRGGYGYTF. The CDR3 nucleotides read TGTGCCACCAGCAGAGAGGGGAGGGGCGGCTATGGCTACACCTTC.

This clone was observed a few times. CDR3 coding DNA: TGTGCTAGCGCCGGAGGGGCTAACTATGGCTACACCTTC. Protein product: CASAGGANYGYTF. The chain is built from TRBV12-5 and TRBJ1-2, with D perhaps TRBD1 (5 bases). This CDR3 comprises 13 residues. Trimming cost V 9 bases and J 0 bases, with 11 bases left between them. CDR1 and CDR2 from the germline V gene are LGHNT and FRNRAP.